Following are 18 T cell receptor beta chains from one sample sequenced in a study of Tregs in tolerant kidney transplant recipients (dated by TCRdb to about 2019). Libraries were constructed by the immunoSEQ multiplex PCR assay. Here the immuneACCESS table is served through TCRdb, limited to in-frame sequences with V and J called. Missing clones are a known gap in these copies; in checked studies unresolved V genes cover under half, and the rest lacks a known reason. Recorded for this sample are about 44,000 clones; about 95% of them occurred a single time. 0.37% of the sample rests with the top ten. These receptors' targets are unknown. The sequencing sample was made of Tregs from blood cultured with allogeneic cells. The source of these receptors is a human donor in good health.

The chain couples TRBV18 to TRBJ1-2; D is unclear. The CDR3 has 13 amino acids. Trimming took 3 bases from V and 4 from J, leaving 9 bases between them. Germline V gene sequence: CDR1 KGHSH, CDR2 LQKENI. The CDR3 DNA follows: TGTGCCAGCTCACCGGACGTCATCTATGGCTACACCTTC. Translated: CASSPDVIYGYTF. Variable domain in full (rest from reference TRBV18 and TRBJ1-2): NAGVMQNPRHLVRRRGQEARLRCSPMKGHSHVYWYRQLPEEGLKFMVYLQKENIIDESGMPKERFSAEFPKEGPSILRIQQVVRGDSAAYFCASSPDVIYGYTFGSGTRLTVV.

The chain recombines TRBV30 with TRBJ2-3; 7 nucleotides align to TRBD2. Germline CDR1 reads GTSNPN; CDR2 reads SVGIG (reference sequence). J lost 0 bases, V lost 4 bases, and 10 bases had no gene match. This CDR3 is built from 16 residues. The CDR3, as DNA: TGTGCCTGGACAGCGGCTAGCGGAATTAGCACAGATACGCAGTATTTT. This translates into CAWTAASGISTDTQYF.

V is TRBV5-1 and J is TRBJ1-2; TRBD1 is a possible D gene (5 bases). Germline CDR1 SGHRS, CDR2 YFSETQ. The CDR3 is made up of 15 amino acids. Trimming removed 4 bases from V and 5 bases from J, with 18 bases in between. The CDR3 coding sequence is TGCGCCAGCAGCACGCGGGAGGGGCGCAAGTATGGCTACACCTTC. This codes for CASSTREGRKYGYTF.

This clone was recorded once. The chain is built from TRBV7-2 and TRBJ2-3; no clear D. The V gene's germline CDR1 is SGHTA and CDR2 FQGNSA. The CDR3 loop spans 12 amino acids. Trimming left V 5 bases short and J 10 bases short, with 13 bases between. The CDR3 DNA sequence: TGTGCCAGCAGCCCCGTCTCGACCGCGCAGTATTTT. As protein: CASSPVSTAQYF.

This clone was seen a handful of times. This chain uses TRBV10-3 with TRBJ2-3; D remains unclear. The germline CDR1 and CDR2 sequences are ENHRY and SYGVKD. The CDR3 length is 14 residues. The V end was cut by 8 bases, the J end by 0 bases, with 12 bases between. CDR3 residues: CAIRLHGSTDTQYF. CDR3 DNA sequence: TGTGCCATCCGTTTGCACGGAAGCACAGATACGCAGTATTTT.

V is TRBV15 and J is TRBJ2-1, with D perhaps TRBD1 (6 bases). The germline V and J ends were trimmed by 5 bases and 5 bases, with 16 bases remaining between them. The CDR3 spans 15 residues. CDR1 is LNHNV and CDR2 is YYDKDF in the germline V gene (reference sequence). In DNA, the CDR3 is TGTGCCACCAGCCTCAGAGGGGGAACTGACAATGAGCAGTTCTTC. Its translation is CATSLRGGTDNEQFF.

The rearrangement uses TRBV6-1 and TRBJ2-5, with D perhaps being TRBD1 or TRBD2 (5 bases each). Trimming cost V 2 bases and J 5 bases, with 21 bases left between them. Looked up from germline, CDR1 is MNHNS and CDR2 is SASEGT. The CDR3 contains 17 residues. The CDR3 here is CASSEPPGRPQGETQYF. The CDR3, as DNA: TGTGCCAGCAGTGAACCCCCGGGACGGCCCCAAGGGGAGACCCAGTACTTC.

The J gene is TRBJ2-3, the V gene TRBV6-5; no definite D call. The CDR3 length is 16 residues. V lost 0 bases and J 3 bases, leaving 13 bases between the germline ends. Germline CDR1 MNHEY, CDR2 SVGAGI. CDR3 sequence: CASSYSRSRLTDTQYF. DNA for the CDR3: TGTGCCAGCAGTTACTCGAGGTCTAGGTTGACAGATACGCAGTATTTT.

This clone has a handful of counts. This chain joins TRBV15 and TRBJ2-1; no reliable D call. This CDR3 has 17 amino acids. Looked up from germline, CDR1 is LNHNV and CDR2 is YYDKDF (reference sequence). The ends were cut back, 3 bases at V and 0 bases at J, with 15 bases in the middle. The DNA of the CDR3 is TGTGCCACCAGCAGCTCTAATAAGCTAGGCTCCTACAATGAGCAGTTCTTC. Its translation: CATSSSNKLGSYNEQFF.

V is TRBV7-6 and J is TRBJ2-7; the match to TRBD2 covers 12 bases. Looked up from germline, CDR1 is SGHVS and CDR2 is FNYEAQ. There are 16 residues in the CDR3. Unmatched junction bases numbered 11, after V lost 5 bases and J lost 6 bases. Written as DNA, the CDR3 is TGTGCCAGCAGCCCCCGGACTAGCGGGATGTCATCCGAGCAGTACTTC. Protein product: CASSPRTSGMSSEQYF.

The chain joins TRBV7-9 to TRBJ1-4, with no clear D. Between the trimmed V and J ends, which lost 5 bases and 0 bases, there was a span of 10 bases. The CDR3 has 15 amino acids. Per germline, CDR1 SEHNR and CDR2 FQNEAQ (reference sequence). Here the CDR3 reads CASSLLPTTNEKLFF. As DNA, the CDR3 is TGTGCCAGCAGCCTACTTCCTACAACTAATGAAAAACTGTTTTTT.

This clone was picked up a small number of times. The gene calls are TRBV9 and TRBJ1-2; possibly TRBD1 for D (6 bases). The ends were cut back, 3 bases at V and 6 bases at J, with 15 bases in the middle. Germline-derived CDR1 and CDR2 are SGDLS and YYNGEE. The CDR3 runs 14 residues. The CDR3 DNA reads TGTGCCAGCAGCGCCCTTCAGGGGATCAATGGCTACACCTTC. This gives the protein CASSALQGINGYTF.

The rearrangement uses TRBV10-3 and TRBJ1-2; 7 bases are shared with TRBD1. Germline V gene sequence: CDR1 ENHRY, CDR2 SYGVKD. With V trimmed by 10 bases and J by 7 bases, 18 bases remained unmatched. The CDR3 spans 15 residues. CDR3 protein: CATSGTAFISVGYTF. The CDR3 DNA sequence: TGTGCCACCTCCGGGACAGCCTTTATCTCGGTTGGCTACACCTTC.

This clone was recorded only once. The chain uses TRBV5-1 and TRBJ1-5; no clear D. Germline V CDR1 and CDR2: SGHRS, YFSETQ. V was cut by 2 bases and J by 0 bases, with 12 bases left in between. The CDR3 spans 16 residues. In DNA form, the CDR3 reads TGCGCCAGCAGCTTCTACCCATCCGATAGCAATCAGCCCCAGCATTTT. As protein: CASSFYPSDSNQPQHF. The full variable domain, its missing parts supplied by reference TRBV5-1 and TRBJ1-5, is KAGVTQTPRYLIKTRGQQVTLSCSPISGHRSVSWYQQTPGQGLQFLFEYFSETQRNKGNFPGRFSGRQFSNSRSEMNVSTLELGDSALYLCASSFYPSDSNQPQHFGDGTRLSIL.

The CDR3 region is CASRGGGEPQHF. The DNA for the CDR3 is TGTGCCAGCAGGGGAGGGGGCGAGCCCCAGCATTTT. The rearrangement links TRBV6-5 to TRBJ1-5; 7 bases map to TRBD1. The CDR3 is 12 residues long. V trimming: 6 bases; J trimming: 8 bases; junction bases outside the gene matches: 4. Germline CDR1 MNHEY, CDR2 SVGAGI.

The chain is built from TRBV5-4 and TRBJ2-2; D perhaps matches TRBD1 (6 bases). The CDR3 is made up of 15 amino acids. Germline CDR1 reads SGHNT; CDR2 reads YYREEE (reference sequence). Deletions cut 2 bases from V and 3 bases from J, with 11 bases between. The CDR3 bases are TGTGCCAGCAGCTTCCAGGGGCCTCACACCGGGGAGCTGTTTTTT. It encodes CASSFQGPHTGELFF.

This clone has only one observation. The rearrangement joins TRBV15 to TRBJ1-2; D may be TRBD1 (5 bases). This CDR3 is built from 16 residues. Germline CDR1 is LNHNV and CDR2 is YYDKDF (reference sequence). Trimming shortened V by 1 base and J by 4 bases, and 16 bases separated the two germline ends. CDR3 loop: CATSRGGEGALYGYTF. In DNA, the CDR3 is TGTGCCACCAGCAGAGGAGGGGAAGGGGCCCTCTATGGCTACACCTTC.

V is TRBV6-6 and J is TRBJ1-2, with D possibly matching TRBD1 (5 bases). This CDR3 has 16 residues. V lost 3 bases, J lost 2 bases, and 16 bases lay in between. In germline, CDR1 is MNHNY, CDR2 SVGAGI (reference sequence). CDR3 bases: TGTGCCAGCAGTTATCGTCGTGGGGCGGTCAACTATGGCTACACCTTC. Protein product: CASSYRRGAVNYGYTF.